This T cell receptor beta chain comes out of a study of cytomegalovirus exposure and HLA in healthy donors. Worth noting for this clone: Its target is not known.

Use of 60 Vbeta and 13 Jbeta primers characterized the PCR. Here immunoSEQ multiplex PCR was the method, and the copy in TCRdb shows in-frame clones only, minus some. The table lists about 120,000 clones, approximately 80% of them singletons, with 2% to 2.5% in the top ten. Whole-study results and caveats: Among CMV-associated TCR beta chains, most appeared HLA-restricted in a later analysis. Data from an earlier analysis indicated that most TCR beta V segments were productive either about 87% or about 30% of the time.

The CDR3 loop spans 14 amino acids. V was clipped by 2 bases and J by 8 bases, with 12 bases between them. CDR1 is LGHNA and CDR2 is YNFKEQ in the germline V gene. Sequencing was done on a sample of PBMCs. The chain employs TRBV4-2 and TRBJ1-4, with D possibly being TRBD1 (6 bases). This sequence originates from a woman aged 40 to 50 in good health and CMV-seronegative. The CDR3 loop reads CASSQRLQGEKLFF. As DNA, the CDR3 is TGTGCCAGCAGCCAACGCCTTCAGGGGGAAAAACTGTTTTTT.